This TCR beta chain was documented in a study of T cell responses to AZD1222 COVID-19 vaccine. V was cut by 6 bases and J by 5 bases, with 8 bases left in between. The CDR3 is 12 amino acids. Germline loops: CDR1 MDHEN, CDR2 SYDVKM. Sequenced by immunoSEQ multiplex PCR; TCRdb stores in-frame clones only, minus some. The sample shows under 150,000 clones, approximately 80% of them seen only once. Sequenced here: peripheral blood, sampled 28 days after the second AZD1222 dose. This clonotype was obtained from an adult who received the AZD1222 COVID-19 vaccine. The J gene is TRBJ1-5, the V gene TRBV28, with unresolved D. This chain's CDR3 is CASRQIYQPQHF. CDR3 bases: TGTGCCAGCAGACAGATCTATCAGCCCCAGCATTTT.